This T cell receptor beta chain was captured in a study of T cells in women clearing cervical HPV infection. Study findings and constraints: TRBV6-7 abundance was lower in cases than controls (roughly 0.11% versus 0.16%).

J gave up 5 bases and V 6 bases, and 8 bases lay outside the gene matches. This CDR3 comprises 16 residues. Per the germline V gene, CDR1 is SNHLY and CDR2 is FYNNEI. Note on this clone: Its antigen is undetermined. The CDR3 end lies 3 residues beyond the end of the read and is filled in from the germline J gene.

Data came from immunoSEQ multiplex PCR; TCRdb stores just in-frame clones and leaves some out. The sample table includes roughly 25,000 clones. The sequenced sample was blood buffy coat. V gene TRBV2 combines with J gene TRBJ2-3, with 13 positions matching TRBD2. This TCR was recovered from a woman between 18 and 75 years old with a cervical HPV16 infection that either progressed to CIN3+ or cleared (not recorded which). The CDR3 bases that were read are TGTGCCAGCAGCCTGACTAGCGGGAGGTCGATAGATACG. This sequence encodes CASSLTSGRSIDT. Given in full, the CDR3 is CASSLTSGRSIDTQYF.